Shown below are 12 T cell receptor beta chains from a single sample sequenced in a study of glioma-infiltrating T cells after dendritic cell vaccination. Documented time point: after dendritic cell vaccination, including at tumor progression/relapse. Method: immunoSEQ multiplex PCR; TCRdb's copy keeps in-frame clones and lacks some. Here the sample spans around 60,000 clones, about 89% being singletons. The sequencing used blood, collected after dendritic cell vaccination. Source of these receptors: a human donor with glioblastoma.

The chain uses TRBV7-3 and TRBJ2-2; no clear D gene. Per the germline V gene, CDR1 is SGHTA and CDR2 is FQGTGA. V dropped 2 bases and J dropped 3 bases, with 4 bases sitting between them. The length of the CDR3 is 13 residues. The DNA of the CDR3 is TGTGCCAGCAGCTTAGAGTACACCGGGGAGCTGTTTTTT. Translating it yields CASSLEYTGELFF.

The chain uses TRBV10-2 and TRBJ1-5, with TRBD1 matching over 7 bases. This CDR3 is 14 amino acids long. The V gene end was trimmed by 8 bases and the J gene end by 1 base; junction bases not matched to a gene: 5. Germline V gene lookup returns CDR1 WSHSY and CDR2 SAAADI. The CDR3 DNA reads TGCGCCAGCGGAGAACAGGGGAGCAATCAGCCCCAGCATTTT. Protein sequence: CASGEQGSNQPQHF.

The chain employs TRBV7-6 and TRBJ2-2, with 12 bases fitting TRBD2. With 5 bases clipped from V and 7 bases from J, the junction kept 8 bases outside the gene matches. The CDR3 runs 16 residues. CDR1 is SGHVS, CDR2 FNYEAQ, per germline. The CDR3 sequence is CASSPASGGGSGELFF. In nucleotides, the CDR3 is TGTGCCAGCAGCCCCGCTAGCGGGGGGGGGAGCGGGGAGCTGTTTTTT.

This clone has a single count. The V and J genes are TRBV19 and TRBJ2-7; D gene unclear. The V and J ends lost 0 bases and 2 bases respectively, with 5 bases between them. In germline, CDR1 is LNHDA, CDR2 SQIVND (reference sequence). The CDR3 has 13 residues. The CDR3 region has the DNA TGTGCCAGTAGTATAGAGGCCGCCTACGAGCAGTACTTC. Protein product: CASSIEAAYEQYF.

This chain joins TRBV30 and TRBJ1-2; unclear D gene. The CDR3 is 12 amino acids. Looked up from germline, CDR1 is GTSNPN and CDR2 is SVGIG (reference sequence). V was cut by 1 base and J by 7 bases, with 10 bases left in between. In DNA form, the CDR3 reads TGTGCCTGGAGTGCGGGAGGGCCTGGCTACACCTTC. It is translated as CAWSAGGPGYTF.

This chain joins TRBV28 and TRBJ1-2; unclear D gene. Germline assignment: CDR1 MDHEN and CDR2 SYDVKM. CDR3 length: 12 amino acids. Trimming pared 5 bases from V and 5 bases from J, leaving 9 bases between. CDR3 protein: CASSPLQYGYTF. CDR3 DNA: TGTGCCAGCAGTCCCCTACAGTATGGCTACACCTTC.

The rearrangement links TRBV7-9 to TRBJ2-3; 7 nucleotides match TRBD1. Germline V CDR1 and CDR2: SEHNR, FQNEAQ (reference sequence). With V trimmed by 2 bases and J by 1 base, 6 bases remained unmatched. The CDR3 covers 16 residues. Written as DNA, the CDR3 is TGTGCCAGCAGCTTAAACAGGGGTGTCGGCACAGATACGCAGTATTTT. Encoded protein: CASSLNRGVGTDTQYF.

The chain joins TRBV19 to TRBJ1-2, with D possibly matching TRBD1 (6 bases). V lost 5 bases, J lost 0 bases, and 13 bases lay in between. This CDR3 has 15 amino acids. Germline lookup yields CDR1 LNHDA and CDR2 SQIVND (reference sequence). DNA for the CDR3: TGTGCCAGTAGTCCGGACTGGACAGCTAACTATGGCTACACCTTC. Translating it yields CASSPDWTANYGYTF. Looking up the rest from reference TRBV19 and TRBJ1-2 gives the full variable domain: DGGITQSPKYLFRKEGQNVTLSCEQNLNHDAMYWYRQDPGQGLRLIYYSQIVNDFQKGDIAEGYSVSREKKESFPLTVTSAQKNPTAFYLCASSPDWTANYGYTFGSGTRLTVV.

The J gene is TRBJ2-7, the V gene TRBV11-3, with D perhaps matching TRBD2 (6 bases). Germline CDR1 SGHNT, CDR2 YENEEA. The CDR3 is made up of 16 amino acids. Trimming stripped 1 base from V and 5 bases from J, with 18 bases between. The CDR3 sequence: CASSLVPGGAVHEQYF. The CDR3 bases are TGTGCCAGCAGCTTAGTTCCCGGGGGAGCGGTCCACGAGCAGTACTTC.

The rearrangement joins TRBV10-3 to TRBJ1-2; D is unresolved. With 4 bases removed from V and 8 bases from J, the gap between germline ends came to 11 bases. CDR1 ENHRY and CDR2 SYGVKD come from the germline V gene. This CDR3 region has 12 residues. DNA of the CDR3: TGTGCCATCAGTGCCGGGGTTGAAGGCTACACCTTC. This sequence encodes CAISAGVEGYTF.

The rearrangement joins TRBV6-1 to TRBJ2-1; 9 nucleotides agree with TRBD2. Germline V gene lookup returns CDR1 MNHNS and CDR2 SASEGT. The CDR3 has 15 amino acids. V lost 7 bases, J lost 8 bases, and 12 bases stayed unmatched. This chain's CDR3 is CASTVTSGIPYEQFF. The CDR3 coding sequence is TGTGCCAGCACTGTGACTAGCGGCATTCCCTATGAGCAGTTCTTC.

The sample holds one count of this clone. The chain joins TRBV5-6 to TRBJ2-1; 8 bases match TRBD2. The germline CDR1 and CDR2 sequences are SGHDT and YYEEEE. V was pared by 0 bases and J by 4 bases, with 6 bases of the junction left unmatched. The CDR3 is made up of 16 amino acids. CDR3 protein: CASSLAGGGRYNEQFF. The CDR3 bases are TGTGCCAGCAGCTTGGCCGGCGGGGGGCGGTACAATGAGCAGTTCTTC.